This entry features one T cell receptor (beta chain) sequence. Its antigen is unknown. The use of a sample-barcoded 5' primer and a J-beta primer mix characterized a second PCR of about 7 to 12 cycles. Carrying 12 random nucleotides, a template-switch adaptor labeled each individual cDNA molecule. Each CDR3 protein gets one entry after TCRdb re-called the 5' RACE reads with MiXCR. The sample includes around 1.5 million distinct CDR3 sequences, 45% to 70% seen only once; the top ten take over 5%. The data were taken from a study of blood T cells in healthy people across ages. CDR3 length: 14 residues. V lost 0 bases and J lost 6, with 11 bases in between. Germline CDR1 SQVTM, CDR2 ANQGSEA. Study-wide results and limits: Any changes in expanded clonotypes were possibly confounded, as donor CMV status remained unknown.

Input material: blood. The J gene is TRBJ2-2, the V gene TRBV29-1; D gene ambiguous. This receptor was obtained from a man aged 18 to 30 in good health. CDR3 DNA sequence: TGCAGCGTTGAAGATCTAATTAGCTCCGGGGAGCTGTTTTTT. This encodes CSVEDLISSGELFF.